This T cell receptor (beta chain) originates from a study of blood T cell repertoires in COVID-19. Study information: Italy, Spain and the United States were the sources of the convalescent and acute COVID-19 samples. The cDNA or gDNA used as material had been derived from T cells, B-cell-depleted T cells, or PBMCs.

Trimming cost V 5 bases and J 3 bases, with 11 bases left between them. Looked up from germline, CDR1 is SGHAT and CDR2 is FQNNGV. The CDR3 length is 13 residues. Study processing details: By means of reference gene primer amplification, nucleated cell counts were estimated. The assay was immunoSEQ multiplex PCR, and TCRdb's table has in-frame clones only and misses some. Clone size and V and J calls were adopted from that table, with D and trimming inferred from the DNA. The sample has 170,000 or so clones, 80% to 90% seen once. This TCR was sampled from a man aged 18 to 29 who had recovered from COVID-19. Sequenced sample: peripheral blood. V is TRBV11-2 and J is TRBJ2-7; D not certain. DNA of the CDR3: TGTGCCAGCAGCCCCCTCGCAGGCTACGAGCAGTACTTC. Its translation: CASSPLAGYEQYF. Together with reference TRBV11-2 and TRBJ2-7, the CDR3 gives the full variable domain: EAGVAQSPRYKIIEKRQSVAFWCNPISGHATLYWYQQILGQGPKLLIQFQNNGVVDDSQLPKDRFSAERLKGVDSTLKIQPAKLEDSAVYLCASSPLAGYEQYFGPGTRLTVT.